Below, 10 T cell receptor beta chains from the same sample are listed, as sequenced in a study of beta chain features in type 1 diabetes. General study points: When Type 1 diabetes patients were examined, their TCRB CDR3s proved moderately but significantly shorter in all four CD4+ subsets.

Every isolated RNA sample was fully reverse transcribed, so sequencing captured expressed TCRB transcripts. The method was immunoSEQ multiplex PCR; TCRdb's version includes in-frame clones alone and lacks a portion of them. The sample yields some 240,000 clones, roughly 17% seen once. These TCRs are of unknown antigen specificity. The specimen sequenced was naive CD4+ T cells from blood. These receptors came from a man aged 25 to 40 with type 1 diabetes.

This clone was seen a few times. The J gene is TRBJ1-1, the V gene TRBV6-6, with D perhaps matching TRBD1 (5 bases). V was clipped by 4 bases and J by 7 bases, with 10 bases between them. The CDR3 is made up of 12 amino acids. CDR1 is MNHNY and CDR2 is SVGAGI in the germline V gene (reference sequence). Here the CDR3 DNA reads TGTGCCAGCAGTTTACAGGAGAGTGAAGCTTTCTTT. It translates to CASSLQESEAFF.

The V and J genes are TRBV5-1 and TRBJ2-5, with a weak D call TRBD1 (6 bases). This CDR3 has 12 residues. Germline V gene data show CDR1 as SGHRS and CDR2 as YFSETQ. The V and J ends lost 6 bases and 5 bases respectively, with 11 bases between them. The CDR3 here is CASKAGAETQYF. Written as DNA, the CDR3 is TGCGCCAGCAAAGCAGGGGCCGAGACCCAGTACTTC.

This clone was found a few times. The chain carries TRBV27 and TRBJ2-7, with 8 bases lining up with TRBD2. With 5 bases clipped from V and 4 bases from J, the junction kept 10 bases outside the gene matches. Per germline, CDR1 MNHEY and CDR2 SMNVEV (reference sequence). The length of the CDR3 is 15 residues. CDR3 coding DNA: TGTGCCAGCAGTCCCCGCACTAGCGGAGATTACGAGCAGTACTTC. This translates into CASSPRTSGDYEQYF.

A few counts support this clone. CDR3 bases: TGTGCCAGCAGGCCCCGGACAGGGACCACCTACGAGCAGTACTTC. It specifies CASRPRTGTTYEQYF. The rearrangement uses TRBV27 and TRBJ2-7; TRBD1 matches at 8 bases. The germline CDR1 and CDR2 sequences are MNHEY and SMNVEV (reference sequence). V shed 6 bases and J 2 bases; nucleotides not matched to a gene: 9. The CDR3 runs 15 residues.

J is TRBJ2-7 and V is TRBV6-5; TRBD1 agrees at 9 bases. In germline, CDR1 is MNHEY, CDR2 SVGAGI. J was trimmed by 7 bases and V by 5 bases; bases with no gene match: 3. There are 12 residues in the CDR3. CDR3 region: CASSTGTGEQYF. The CDR3 DNA is TGTGCCAGCAGTACCGGGACAGGGGAGCAGTACTTC.

This clone was seen only a few times. The chain recombines TRBV7-9 with TRBJ2-7; 9 nucleotides align to TRBD1. The germline V gene has CDR1 SEHNR and CDR2 FQNEAQ (reference sequence). This CDR3 has 14 residues. The junction had 6 bases not matched to a gene; V was cut back by 5 bases and J by 4 bases. CDR3 DNA sequence: TGTGCCAGCAGCCATGGACAGGGGTTGTACGAGCAGTACTTC. Residues: CASSHGQGLYEQYF.

This clone was observed a few times. The V gene is TRBV19, the J gene TRBJ2-1; 11 bases agree with TRBD2. In germline, CDR1 is LNHDA, CDR2 SQIVND (reference sequence). CDR3 length: 15 residues. Unmatched junction bases numbered 6, after V lost 6 bases and J lost 5 bases. The CDR3 bases are TGTGCCAGTAGCCCGGGACTAGCGGAAAACAATGAGCAGTTCTTC. Protein sequence: CASSPGLAENNEQFF.

The chain recombines TRBV2 with TRBJ2-5; D is perhaps TRBD1 (6 bases). The germline V gene has CDR1 SNHLY and CDR2 FYNNEI. The CDR3 consists of 13 residues. V was trimmed by 7 bases and J by 5 bases, leaving 14 bases between them. This CDR3 reads CASKGIQGETQYF. CDR3 nucleotide sequence: TGTGCCAGCAAAGGAATACAGGGCGAGACCCAGTACTTC.

This chain connects TRBV28 to TRBJ2-4; the D gene is possibly TRBD2 (5 bases). Germline CDR1 MDHEN, CDR2 SYDVKM. V was clipped by 6 bases and J by 8 bases, with 17 bases between them. This CDR3 is built from 14 residues. In DNA form, the CDR3 reads TGTGCCAGCAGCCCTAGGACGGGGATGCACATTCAGTACTTC. Residues: CASSPRTGMHIQYF. Combining the CDR3 with reference TRBV28 and TRBJ2-4 gives the whole variable domain DVKVTQSSRYLVKRTGEKVFLECVQDMDHENMFWYRQDPGLGLRLIYFSYDVKMKEKGDIPEGYSVSREKKERFSLILESASTNQTSMYLCASSPRTGMHIQYFGAGTRLSVL.

The chain is built from TRBV6-1 and TRBJ1-1; TRBD1 is a possible D gene (5 bases). Germline V gene lookup returns CDR1 MNHNS and CDR2 SASEGT. This CDR3 comprises 15 residues. Trimming cost V 6 bases and J 1 base, with 15 bases left between them. As DNA, the CDR3 is TGTGCCAGCAGCCAACCAGGACACAGGAACACTGAAGCTTTCTTT. Protein: CASSQPGHRNTEAFF.